This T cell receptor (beta chain) appears in the sequencing data of a study of T cell repertoires in cytomegalovirus infection. Across the whole study: Recently identified HLA-C-restricted CMV epitopes and well-studied HLA-B-restricted CMV epitopes were used by the study. It can be stated that public TCR beta signatures indicated CMV infection as well as a matching HLA type. Study observations and caveats: There were HLA-C-restricted CMV-specific TCR beta clonotypes dominating the ex vivo response.

Each CDR3 protein is one row after TCRdb ran MiXCR on the reads. The data hold 50,000 to 55,000 distinct CDR3 sequences, with more than 15% observed a single time. The CDR3 spans 14 residues. From germline, CDR1 is SGDLS and CDR2 YYNGEE. The V end was cut by 7 bases, the J end by 2 bases, with 15 bases between. This clonotype has just a few counts. What it binds is unknown. The input for sequencing was CD8+ T cells from cultured PBMCs, taken from culture after CMV antigen stimulation. The chain recombines TRBV9 with TRBJ1-1; D remains ambiguous. This clonotype was obtained from a human donor in good health (CMV status not recorded). Some clones in this sample may be carry-over from other donors' samples. For the CDR3, the DNA is TGTGCCAGCGGCAGAATAAATATTAACACTGAAGCTTTCTTT. Amino acid sequence: CASGRININTEAFF.